The 6 T cell receptor beta chains reported below all come from one sample, sequenced in a study of T cell responses to AZD1222 COVID-19 vaccine. Here immunoSEQ multiplex PCR was the method, and the copy in TCRdb shows in-frame clones only, minus some. The sample includes 140,000 or so clones, about 86% seen only once; the top ten take approximately 4.7%. Source: peripheral blood, taken 28 days after the second AZD1222 dose. Receptors originate from an adult who received the AZD1222 COVID-19 vaccine.

This clone was counted a single time. The chain has TRBV4-1 and TRBJ2-2; D gene ambiguous. V was clipped by 1 base and J by 0 bases, with 6 bases between them. Germline CDR1 reads MGHRA; CDR2 reads YSYEKL. The CDR3 sequence is 15 residues long. The CDR3 reads CASSQVGTNTGELFF. In nucleotides, the CDR3 is TGCGCCAGCAGCCAAGTCGGCACGAACACCGGGGAGCTGTTTTTT.

Here the CDR3 DNA reads TGTGCCAGCAGCCCAGAGGGCGTCGACTCACCCCTCCACTTT. It translates to CASSPEGVDSPLHF. This chain connects TRBV3-1 (or the pseudogene TRBV3-2) to TRBJ1-6, with no clear D. The CDR3 is 14 residues long. Trimming pared 4 bases from V and 10 bases from J, leaving 14 bases between. CDR1 and CDR2 from the germline V gene are LGHDT and YNNKEL (reference sequence).

On this clone: The junction departs from the called germline gene at one end, perhaps through a read error. The same CDR3 is also encoded by other DNA sequences in this sample. This chain links TRBV28 with TRBJ1-2, with a possible D match to TRBD1 (5 bases). Per germline, CDR1 MDHEN and CDR2 SYDVKM. This CDR3 contains 12 residues. CDR3: CASSPGHYGYTF. DNA of the CDR3: TGTGCCAGCTCACCAGGGCACTACGGCTACACCTTC.

The V and J genes are TRBV30 and TRBJ1-3; D unresolved. The CDR3 extends over 11 amino acids. V dropped 4 bases and J dropped 4 bases, with 5 bases sitting between them. Germline CDR1 reads GTSNPN; CDR2 reads SVGIG (reference sequence). For the CDR3, the DNA is TGTGCCTGGACCAAGGGAAACACCATATATTTT. It codes for CAWTKGNTIYF.

The rearrangement uses TRBV5-6 and TRBJ1-1, with 7 bases aligning to TRBD1. CDR1 and CDR2 (germline): SGHDT, YYEEEE. The CDR3 has 14 residues. V dropped 4 bases and J dropped 4; count of bases not matched to a gene: 7. The CDR3 DNA reads as TGTGCCAGCAGCATAGGGGGCGGTGGCACTGAAGCTTTCTTT. Translation gives CASSIGGGGTEAFF.

The chain uses TRBV19 and TRBJ1-1, with no clear D. Trimming shortened V by 7 bases and J by 6 bases, and 18 bases separated the two germline ends. CDR1 is LNHDA and CDR2 is SQIVND in the germline V gene (reference sequence). The CDR3 is 14 residues long. CDR3 coding DNA: TGTGCCAGTACCATTGGAGGGTCAGGAGCTGAAGCTTTCTTT. It codes for CASTIGGSGAEAFF.